This T cell receptor beta chain was observed in a study of T-cell memory formation after mild COVID-19. CDR3 length equals 14 residues. Germline CDR1 and CDR2: SGDLS and YYNGEE. V was cut by 3 bases and J by 1 base, with 10 bases left in between. The TCR alpha and TCR beta cDNA libraries, bearing sample barcodes and UMIs, were generated by 5'RACE using constant-segment primers. Each CDR3 protein gets one entry after TCRdb re-called the 5' RACE reads with MiXCR. In the table there are roughly 610,000 distinct CDR3 sequences, around a sixth of which are singletons. This clonotype showed up many times. The rearrangement joins TRBV9 to TRBJ1-1; TRBD1 is a possible D gene (6 bases). The sequence derives from an adult woman who had mild COVID-19 (a few samples of this study predate the infection). Cell type and time point are not known. Sequences were obtained from PBMCs or a T cell subset sorted from them (not recorded which). The CDR3 region is CASSGLGQNTEAFF. In DNA, the CDR3 is TGTGCCAGCAGCGGCCTGGGACAGAACACTGAAGCTTTCTTT.